This T cell receptor beta chain emerged from a study of T cell repertoires in aging, cancer and after chemotherapy. Points from the study as a whole: In cancer patients, declining TCR diversity with age involved lost richness and lost evenness. Across the chemotherapy interval, each cancer cohort showed higher median generation probability, suggesting thymic rebound.

By proportion, this clonotype is medium-sized. As yet, its antigen is unknown. J lost 7 bases, V lost 1 base, and 5 bases had no gene match. CDR1 SGHNT and CDR2 YYREEE come from the germline V gene (reference sequence). The CDR3 runs to 13 residues. The template was genomic DNA from peripheral blood, not RNA. TRB rearrangements spanning V, D and J were amplified using mixed TRB-A/B primers. MiXCR was run by TCRdb on the multiplex PCR reads, yielding one entry per CDR3 protein. This sample yields around 2,700 distinct CDR3 sequences, of which 25% are seen a single time; 55% to 60% belongs to the top ten.

This chain joins TRBV5-4 and TRBJ2-7, with TRBD1 identical over 7 bases. What was sequenced was blood. This TCR was sampled from a human donor with a solid tumor. This CDR3 reads CASSLKGAREQYF. CDR3 coding DNA: TGTGCCAGCAGCTTGAAGGGGGCGCGGGAGCAGTACTTC.